The 26 T cell receptor beta chains given below trace back to one sample, sequenced in a study of blood T cell repertoires in COVID-19 (dated by TCRdb to the early 2020s). Receptor amplification or capture employed the immunoSEQ multiplex PCR assay. Not all clones reach the TCRdb copy of this immuneACCESS table, which keeps in-frame sequences only. Checked studies attribute under half of the gap to unresolved V genes and leave the rest unexplained. The sample contains about 200,000 clones, 88% of them found a single time. The leading ten clones occupy 4% to 5.5% of the sample. What was sequenced was peripheral blood. The receptors here all came from a human donor in a cohort sampled during active COVID-19.

The gene calls are TRBV15 and TRBJ2-3, with TRBD2 identical over 10 bases. The CDR3 contains 16 residues. The junction had 7 bases not matched to a gene; V was cut back by 5 bases and J by 2 bases. Germline V gives CDR1 LNHNV, CDR2 YYDKDF (reference sequence). CDR3 nucleotides: TGTGCCACCAGCGGTCGGACTAGCGGTTACACAGATACGCAGTATTTT. Amino acids: CATSGRTSGYTDTQYF.

This clone is a singleton in its sample. The V call is TRBV18, the J call TRBJ2-1, with 12 bases fitting TRBD1. Unmatched junction bases numbered 2, after V lost 4 bases and J lost 4 bases. Germline CDR1 is KGHSH and CDR2 is LQKENI. There are 15 residues in the CDR3. CDR3 DNA sequence: TGTGCCAGCTCACTGGGACAGGGGGCTTACAATGAGCAGTTCTTC. This translates into CASSLGQGAYNEQFF.

The V gene is TRBV5-4, the J gene TRBJ2-4; maybe TRBD2 (7 bases). Germline V gene data show CDR1 as SGHNT and CDR2 as YYREEE (reference sequence). This CDR3 contains 16 residues. V lost 4 bases and J 6 bases, leaving 20 bases between the germline ends. As DNA, the CDR3 is TGTGCCAGCAGCCCGGTGGGGGAAGGGGGGGGAAACATTCAGTACTTC. Its translation is CASSPVGEGGGNIQYF. Supplemented by reference TRBV5-4 and TRBJ2-4, the full variable domain reads ETGVTQSPTHLIKTRGQQVTLRCSSQSGHNTVSWYQQALGQGPQFIFQYYREEENGRGNFPPRFSGLQFPNYSSELNVNALELDDSALYLCASSPVGEGGGNIQYFGAGTRLSVL.

The chain couples TRBV9 to TRBJ2-2; D not resolved. V was cut by 0 bases and J by 4 bases, with 7 bases left in between. This CDR3 is 14 amino acids long. Germline V gene lookup returns CDR1 SGDLS and CDR2 YYNGEE. In DNA form, the CDR3 reads TGTGCCAGCAGCGTAGGACTTATCACCGGGGAGCTGTTTTTT. This encodes CASSVGLITGELFF. The whole variable domain, filled in from reference TRBV9 and TRBJ2-2, reads DSGVTQTPKHLITATGQRVTLRCSPRSGDLSVYWYQQSLDQGLQFLIQYYNGEERAKGNILERFSAQQFPDLHSELNLSSLELGDSALYFCASSVGLITGELFFGEGSRLTVL.

The chain has TRBV3-1 (or the pseudogene TRBV3-2) and TRBJ2-2, with 9 bases lining up with TRBD1. This CDR3 has 15 residues. V was clipped by 1 base and J by 3 bases; unmatched bases: 0. Germline V CDR1 and CDR2: LGHDT, YNNKEL (reference sequence). CDR3 amino acids: CASSQGTGDTGELFF. The CDR3, as DNA: TGTGCCAGCAGCCAAGGGACAGGGGACACCGGGGAGCTGTTTTTT.

This rearrangement joins TRBV5-4 to TRBJ2-7; 11 nucleotides match TRBD2. CDR1 and CDR2 (germline): SGHNT, YYREEE (reference sequence). The CDR3 runs to 17 residues. The junction had 6 bases not matched to a gene; V was cut back by 0 bases and J by 1 base. In DNA form, the CDR3 reads TGTGCCAGCAGCTTGGCCTTTGGACTAGCGGGTTCCTACGAGCAGTACTTC. Translation: CASSLAFGLAGSYEQYF.

The chain links TRBV29-1 to TRBJ1-6, with a weak D call TRBD1 (6 bases). This CDR3 has 14 residues. The V end was cut by 6 bases, the J end by 3 bases, with 12 bases between. From germline, CDR1 is SQVTM and CDR2 ANQGSEA. CDR3 coding DNA: TGCAGCGTCTCGACAGGCTTCTATAATTCACCCCTCCACTTT. Its protein product is CSVSTGFYNSPLHF.

This clone appeared once. The chain links TRBV7-2 to TRBJ2-5; 9 bases are shared with TRBD1. With V trimmed by 7 bases and J by 5 bases, 11 bases remained unmatched. Germline values: CDR1 SGHTA, CDR2 FQGNSA. The CDR3 extends over 15 amino acids. The CDR3 spells CASNQGQGEGETQYF. CDR3 nucleotides: TGTGCCAGCAACCAGGGACAGGGTGAGGGGGAGACCCAGTACTTC.

This chain uses TRBV6-1 with TRBJ1-6, with D maybe TRBD1 (6 bases). This CDR3 is built from 14 residues. Trimming shortened V by 2 bases and J by 14 bases, and 16 bases separated the two germline ends. The germline V gene encodes CDR1 MNHNS and CDR2 SASEGT. The DNA for the CDR3 is TGTGCCAGCAGTGAAATCAAACAGGGTGGCGCCCTCCACTTT. This encodes CASSEIKQGGALHF.

The V gene is TRBV5-8, the J gene TRBJ1-1; TRBD1 is a possible D gene (6 bases). This CDR3 has 16 residues. V gave up 0 bases and J gave up 2 bases, with 14 bases separating them. Per the germline V gene, CDR1 is SGHTS and CDR2 is YDEGEE. CDR3 amino acids: CASSLVGGRGNTEAFF. DNA of the CDR3: TGTGCCAGCAGCTTGGTGGGGGGGCGGGGCAACACTGAAGCTTTCTTT. Supplemented by reference TRBV5-8 and TRBJ1-1, the full variable domain reads EAGVTQSPTHLIKTRGQQATLRCSPISGHTSVYWYQQALGLGLQFLLWYDEGEERNRGNFPPRFSGRQFPNYSSELNVNALELEDSALYLCASSLVGGRGNTEAFFGQGTRLTVV.

Many counts were recorded for this clone. The chain combines TRBV27 with TRBJ2-7; D remains ambiguous. This CDR3 region has 14 residues. Germline values: CDR1 MNHEY, CDR2 SMNVEV (reference sequence). V shed 5 bases and J shed 1 base, with 12 bases lying between them. The CDR3: CASSLEAMSYEQYF. DNA for the CDR3: TGTGCCAGCAGTCTCGAAGCTATGTCCTACGAGCAGTACTTC.

This chain uses TRBV5-4 with TRBJ1-1; the D gene is possibly TRBD1 (6 bases). The germline CDR1 and CDR2 sequences are SGHNT and YYREEE (reference sequence). V was shortened by 2 bases and J by 1 base, with 6 bases between the two germline ends. This CDR3 contains 13 residues. The CDR3 sequence is CASSLGGNTEAFF. The CDR3, as DNA: TGTGCCAGCAGCTTAGGGGGGAACACTGAAGCTTTCTTT.

The gene calls are TRBV19 and TRBJ2-1; 15 nucleotides agree with TRBD2. CDR3 length: 19 residues. Germline trimming cut 8 bases from V and 0 bases from J; bases unmatched to any gene: 11. CDR1 and CDR2 from the germline V gene are LNHDA and SQIVND (reference sequence). The CDR3 is CASSLRGLAGGSSYNEQFF. As DNA, the CDR3 is TGTGCCAGTTCCCTCCGTGGACTAGCGGGAGGGAGCTCCTACAATGAGCAGTTCTTC.

The chain carries TRBV3-1 (or the pseudogene TRBV3-2) and TRBJ2-7; 12 bases are a match to TRBD2. V lost 1 base to trimming and J lost 6 bases; unmatched junction nucleotides: 4. CDR3 length equals 15 residues. Looked up from germline, CDR1 is LGHDT and CDR2 is YNNKEL (reference sequence). This chain's CDR3 is CASSQVSSGGAEQYF. The CDR3, as DNA: TGTGCCAGCAGCCAAGTTTCTAGCGGGGGGGCCGAGCAGTACTTC.

The chain has TRBV9 and TRBJ2-2, with 7 bases aligning to TRBD2. CDR1 is SGDLS, CDR2 YYNGEE, per germline. This CDR3 has 14 residues. After removal of 3 bases from V and 7 bases from J, the junction contained 6 bases not matched to a gene. This chain's CDR3 is CASSGIAGGGELFF. In nucleotides, the CDR3 is TGTGCCAGCAGCGGAATAGCGGGTGGCGGGGAGCTGTTTTTT.

The V call is TRBV12-5, the J call TRBJ2-1; 15 nucleotides match TRBD2. V was clipped by 0 bases and J by 8 bases; unmatched bases: 5. Germline CDR1 is LGHNT and CDR2 is FRNRAP. This CDR3 is 17 amino acids long. Written as DNA, the CDR3 is TGTGCTAGTGGTTTGGTATTGGGGACTAGCGGGGGGCATGAGCAGTTCTTC. Translation gives CASGLVLGTSGGHEQFF. Looking up the rest from reference TRBV12-5 and TRBJ2-1 gives the full variable domain: DARVTQTPRHKVTEMGQEVTMRCQPILGHNTVFWYRQTMMQGLELLAYFRNRAPLDDSGMPKDRFSAEMPDATLATLKIQPSEPRDSAVYFCASGLVLGTSGGHEQFFGPGTRLTVL.

This chain connects TRBV4-1 to TRBJ2-5, with D maybe TRBD2 (5 bases). The germline CDR1 and CDR2 sequences are MGHRA and YSYEKL. With 1 base removed from V and 4 bases from J, the gap between germline ends came to 22 bases. The CDR3 extends over 18 amino acids. The CDR3 nucleotides are TGCGCCAGCAGCCAAGGGCCGCTAGCTGCCGGGATCGGAGAGACCCAGTACTTC. It codes for CASSQGPLAAGIGETQYF.

The chain combines TRBV5-5 with TRBJ1-3; 8 bases line up with TRBD1. CDR1 and CDR2 (germline): SGHKS, YYEKEE (reference sequence). The junction had 7 bases not matched to a gene; V was cut back by 4 bases and J by 10 bases. The CDR3 loop spans 13 amino acids. Written as DNA, the CDR3 is TGTGCCAGCAGCCTGACAGGGGAGTCGACCATATATTTT. Its translation: CASSLTGESTIYF.

The chain recombines TRBV9 with TRBJ1-5, with TRBD1 matching over 8 bases. V trimming: 0 bases; J trimming: 7 bases; junction bases outside the gene matches: 3. The CDR3 covers 14 residues. Germline V gene data show CDR1 as SGDLS and CDR2 as YYNGEE. The CDR3 region has the DNA TGTGCCAGCAGCGTAGGACAGGGGTTCCAGCCCCAGCATTTT. This gives the protein CASSVGQGFQPQHF. Full variable domain (outside the CDR3, taken from reference TRBV9 and TRBJ1-5): DSGVTQTPKHLITATGQRVTLRCSPRSGDLSVYWYQQSLDQGLQFLIQYYNGEERAKGNILERFSAQQFPDLHSELNLSSLELGDSALYFCASSVGQGFQPQHFGDGTRLSIL.

The CDR3 region has the DNA TGTGCCAGCAGCTTATATAACGACGGGACAGCCTACAATGAGCAGTTCTTC. Encoded protein: CASSLYNDGTAYNEQFF. The chain has TRBV7-9 and TRBJ2-1; 7 bases align to TRBD1. The V and J ends lost 2 bases and 2 bases, in that order; junction bases with no gene match: 9. The CDR3 length is 17 residues. CDR1 SEHNR and CDR2 FQNEAQ come from the germline V gene (reference sequence).

V gene TRBV3-1 (or the pseudogene TRBV3-2) combines with J gene TRBJ2-5; TRBD1 agrees at 10 bases. Germline trimming cut 0 bases from V and 5 bases from J; bases unmatched to any gene: 15. The germline V gene has CDR1 LGHDT and CDR2 YNNKEL (reference sequence). The CDR3 contains 19 residues. CDR3 sequence (DNA): TGTGCCAGCAGCCAAGACGTTACTTTCCGGACAGGGGGTGGGGAGACCCAGTACTTC. It is translated as CASSQDVTFRTGGGETQYF.

This clone was seen just once. The chain is built from TRBV28 and TRBJ2-3; 8 bases are a match to TRBD2. V was clipped by 3 bases and J by 2 bases; unmatched bases: 10. The CDR3 totals 17 residues. Per the germline V gene, CDR1 is MDHEN and CDR2 is SYDVKM. The CDR3 is CASSFVGLAVITDTQYF. The DNA for the CDR3 is TGTGCCAGCAGTTTCGTTGGACTAGCAGTAATCACAGATACGCAGTATTTT.

This rearrangement joins TRBV19 to TRBJ1-1, with TRBD1 matching over 7 bases. CDR3 length: 15 amino acids. Germline CDR1 LNHDA, CDR2 SQIVND (reference sequence). Trimming at V came to 3 bases and at J to 0 bases, leaving 4 bases not matched to a gene. The CDR3 DNA is TGTGCCAGTAGTATGGGACAGAAGTTGAACACTGAAGCTTTCTTT. It encodes CASSMGQKLNTEAFF.

The chain joins TRBV5-4 to TRBJ2-7, with D possibly TRBD1 on 6 matching bases. Germline CDR1 reads SGHNT; CDR2 reads YYREEE (reference sequence). V lost 5 bases, J lost 0 bases, and 15 bases lay in between. This CDR3 contains 15 residues. The CDR3 DNA is TGTGCCAGCAGACAATCTACAGGGAGCTCCTACGAGCAGTACTTC. Protein product: CASRQSTGSSYEQYF.

The chain is built from TRBV4-1 and TRBJ2-2; D is uncertain. Trimming removed 4 bases from V and 5 bases from J, with 14 bases in between. Germline CDR1 reads MGHRA; CDR2 reads YSYEKL. The CDR3 totals 15 residues. CDR3 DNA: TGCGCCAGCAGCCTCCGGAACCTAGGAACCGGGGAGCTGTTTTTT. Its translation is CASSLRNLGTGELFF.

The chain has TRBV7-2 and TRBJ2-1; 12 bases are shared with TRBD2. From germline, CDR1 is SGHTA and CDR2 FQGNSA. After removal of 2 bases from V and 4 bases from J, the junction contained 6 bases not matched to a gene. The CDR3 is 17 residues long. CDR3 amino acids: CASSLWASGGAYNEQFF. CDR3 sequence (DNA): TGTGCCAGCAGCTTATGGGCTAGCGGGGGGGCGTACAATGAGCAGTTCTTC.